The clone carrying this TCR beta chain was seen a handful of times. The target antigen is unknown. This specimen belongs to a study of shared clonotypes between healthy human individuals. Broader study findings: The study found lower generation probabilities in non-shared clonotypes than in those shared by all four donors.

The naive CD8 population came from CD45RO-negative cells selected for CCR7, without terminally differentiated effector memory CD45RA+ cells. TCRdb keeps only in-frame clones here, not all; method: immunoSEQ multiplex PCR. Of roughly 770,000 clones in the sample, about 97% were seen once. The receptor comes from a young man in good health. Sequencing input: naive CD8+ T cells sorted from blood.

The CDR3 loop reads CASSPPAGVHSYEQYF. DNA of the CDR3: TGTGCCAGCAGCCCCCCCGCAGGTGTCCACTCCTACGAGCAGTACTTC. The chain carries TRBV7-9 and TRBJ2-7; D is undetermined. The CDR3 sequence is 16 residues long. Germline CDR1 SEHNR, CDR2 FQNEAQ (reference sequence). Trimming cost V 5 bases and J 0 bases, with 17 bases left between them.